Presented here are 19 T cell receptor beta chains from one specimen sequenced in a study of T-cell memory formation after mild COVID-19. TCRdb re-called the 5' RACE reads through MiXCR, storing one row per CDR3 protein. The sample includes around 300,000 distinct CDR3 sequences, around 13% seen only once; the top ten take about 24%. Sequenced input: PBMCs or a T cell subset sorted from them (not recorded which). Receptors originate from a man between 18 and 35 years old who had mild COVID-19 (a few samples of this study predate the infection). Cell type and time point are not known.

The chain is built from TRBV7-2 and TRBJ2-5; 10 bases are a match to TRBD2. This CDR3 comprises 16 residues. Germline V CDR1 and CDR2: SGHTA, FQGNSA. With 5 bases clipped from V and 4 bases from J, the junction kept 10 bases outside the gene matches. The CDR3 DNA reads TGTGCCAGCAGCCAGCGGGGGGGCCGTATGGGAGAGACCCAGTACTTC. It translates to CASSQRGGRMGETQYF.

This clonotype occurred many times. CDR3 coding DNA: TGTGCCAGCAGTTATGGGGGTACCCACTACAATGAGCAGTTCTTC. It yields the protein CASSYGGTHYNEQFF. The chain couples TRBV12-3 or TRBV12-4 to TRBJ2-1; possibly TRBD1 or TRBD2 for D (5 bases each). The CDR3 loop spans 15 amino acids. V shed 4 bases and J shed 3 bases, with 13 bases lying between them.

This clonotype was seen many times. The V call is TRBV9, the J call TRBJ2-1; D assignment may be TRBD1 or TRBD2 (5 bases each). The CDR3 extends over 15 amino acids. Per germline, CDR1 SGDLS and CDR2 YYNGEE. V was pared by 1 base and J by 0 bases, with 8 bases between. The CDR3 bases are TGTGCCAGCAGCGTACTCGGGGCCTCCTACAATGAGCAGTTCTTC. Its protein is CASSVLGASYNEQFF.

This clonotype was seen only a few times. V is TRBV5-1 and J is TRBJ1-1, with 10 bases that match TRBD1. The V gene's germline CDR1 is SGHRS and CDR2 YFSETQ. This CDR3 has 15 residues. With 4 bases clipped from V and 3 bases from J, the junction kept 6 bases outside the gene matches. CDR3 in amino acids: CASSSRDRGDTEAFF. CDR3 bases: TGCGCCAGCAGCAGCCGGGACAGGGGAGACACTGAAGCTTTCTTT.

There are a few counts of this clonotype. The chain uses TRBV4-3 and TRBJ1-6; D is undetermined. Between the trimmed V and J ends, which lost 1 base and 12 bases, there was a span of 19 bases. The CDR3 loop spans 16 amino acids. Germline V CDR1 and CDR2: LGHNA, YSLEER. The CDR3 DNA follows: TGCGCCAGCAGCCAAGCCTTCGGGCGCCTGGGAAAACCCCTCCACTTT. It specifies CASSQAFGRLGKPLHF.

The rearrangement links TRBV4-1 to TRBJ2-7; 7 positions agree with TRBD1. The J segment lost 3 bases and the V segment lost 3 bases, leaving 5 bases of the junction unmatched. Germline V lookup: CDR1 MGHRA, CDR2 YSYEKL. The CDR3 loop spans 14 amino acids. This chain's CDR3 is CASSQGDRHYEQYF. The CDR3 nucleotides are TGCGCCAGCAGCCAGGGGGACAGACACTACGAGCAGTACTTC.

This clonotype was seen a few times. V gene TRBV6-2 or TRBV6-3 combines with J gene TRBJ2-5, with D perhaps assigned TRBD1 or TRBD2 (5 bases each). The germline V gene has CDR1 MNHEY and CDR2 SVGEGT. CDR3 size: 14 residues. V was trimmed by 4 bases and J by 2 bases, leaving 11 bases between them. The CDR3 DNA follows: TGTGCCAGCAGTTGGGACGAGGGTCAAGAGACCCAGTACTTC. It translates to CASSWDEGQETQYF.

V is TRBV6-1 and J is TRBJ2-6; D is ambiguous. CDR3 length equals 13 residues. The germline CDR1 and CDR2 sequences are MNHNS and SASEGT. Trimming took 5 bases from V and 2 from J, leaving 4 bases between them. CDR3 in DNA: TGTGCCAGCAGTACCCCTGGGGCCAACGTCCTGACTTTC. This sequence encodes CASSTPGANVLTF.

This clonotype was counted only a few times. V and J are TRBV19 and TRBJ2-3, with a tentative D call TRBD1 (6 bases). This CDR3 region has 13 residues. Trimming shortened V by 10 bases and J by 0 bases, and 11 bases separated the two germline ends. Germline lookup yields CDR1 LNHDA and CDR2 SQIVND (reference sequence). The CDR3 spells CATGAASTDTQYF. The CDR3 DNA is TGTGCCACAGGGGCTGCTAGCACAGATACGCAGTATTTT.

In this sample, this clonotype turned up a few times. This sequence joins TRBV7-2 and TRBJ2-4; no clear D. This CDR3 has 13 amino acids. The V gene lost 4 bases and the J gene lost 12 bases, with 16 bases spanning the gap. Germline V gene lookup returns CDR1 SGHTA and CDR2 FQGNSA. Here the CDR3 DNA reads TGTGCCAGCAGCTACCCCCCGCTGGTACCTCAGTACTTC. Its translation is CASSYPPLVPQYF. The variable domain in full, with the rest retrieved from reference TRBV7-2 and TRBJ2-4, is GAGVSQSPSNKVTEKGKDVELRCDPISGHTALYWYRQSLGQGLEFLIYFQGNSAPDKSGLPSDRFSAERTGGSVSTLTIQRTQQEDSAVYLCASSYPPLVPQYFGAGTRLSVL.

This clonotype was seen more than once but under ten times. The CDR3 DNA reads TGTGCCAGCTCACAGGGTAGGGACACTGAAGCTTTCTTT. This codes for CASSQGRDTEAFF. The chain carries TRBV18 and TRBJ1-1; D uncertain. The CDR3 covers 13 residues. The germline V and J ends were trimmed by 4 bases and 3 bases, with 9 bases remaining between them. From germline, CDR1 is KGHSH and CDR2 LQKENI.

This clonotype was seen more than once but under ten times. The V call is TRBV7-9, the J call TRBJ2-3; weak D call: TRBD1 (6 bases). Deletions cut 10 bases from V and 2 bases from J, with 13 bases between. The CDR3 has 13 amino acids. The V gene's germline CDR1 is SEHNR and CDR2 FQNEAQ (reference sequence). The CDR3 DNA reads TGTGCCATCTGGACAGAAGCCACAGATACGCAGTATTTT. As protein: CAIWTEATDTQYF.

The sample holds a few counts of this clonotype. The CDR3 loop is CASGPSGVSTDTQYF. The CDR3 DNA sequence: TGTGCTAGTGGCCCTAGCGGGGTGAGCACAGATACGCAGTATTTT. The chain combines TRBV12-5 with TRBJ2-3, with 9 bases aligning to TRBD2. This CDR3 is 15 amino acids long. Per germline, CDR1 LGHNT and CDR2 FRNRAP. Trimming removed 6 bases from V and 0 bases from J; junction bases left unmatched: 4.

This clonotype showed up just a few times. This chain uses TRBV5-1 with TRBJ1-5; the D is unclear. V was shortened by 4 bases and J by 1 base, with 6 bases between the two germline ends. From germline, CDR1 is SGHRS and CDR2 YFSETQ. This CDR3 comprises 13 residues. The CDR3 DNA reads as TGCGCCAGCAGCATGGACAGCAATCAGCCCCAGCATTTT. It codes for CASSMDSNQPQHF.

This clonotype was detected many times. The V and J genes are TRBV11-2 and TRBJ2-1; TRBD2 matches at 15 bases. Germline CDR1 reads SGHAT; CDR2 reads FQNNGV. The CDR3 length is 19 residues. With V trimmed by 1 base and J by 4 bases, 8 bases remained unmatched. Here the CDR3 reads CASSLASLGLAGGYNEQFF. DNA of the CDR3: TGTGCCAGCAGCTTAGCCTCCCTAGGACTAGCGGGGGGGTACAATGAGCAGTTCTTC.

The gene calls are TRBV19 and TRBJ1-2; tentative D call: TRBD1 (5 bases). V was shortened by 7 bases and J by 5 bases, with 11 bases between the two germline ends. The germline gives CDR1 LNHDA, CDR2 SQIVND (reference sequence). The CDR3 is 12 residues long. The CDR3 loop reads CASNPRGYGYTF. The CDR3 nucleotides are TGTGCCAGTAACCCCCGGGGGTATGGCTACACCTTC.

A few counts support this clonotype. The rearrangement uses TRBV9 and TRBJ2-3; D is unclear. CDR1 and CDR2 (germline): SGDLS, YYNGEE. V was clipped by 4 bases and J by 5 bases, with 11 bases between them. This CDR3 contains 13 residues. The CDR3 sequence is CASSPRRVDTQYF. In nucleotides, the CDR3 is TGTGCCAGCAGCCCTCGAAGGGTAGATACGCAGTATTTT.

A few counts support this clonotype. This chain links TRBV6-2 or TRBV6-3 with TRBJ2-7; the D is unclear. The germline gives CDR1 MNHEY, CDR2 SVGEGT. V lost 4 bases to trimming and J lost 1 base, with 14 bases between them. This CDR3 is built from 15 residues. The chain's CDR3 is CASSSGEFGSYEQYV. In DNA form, the CDR3 reads TGTGCCAGCAGTTCGGGCGAATTCGGTTCCTACGAGCAGTACGTC.

Only a few counts were recorded for this clonotype. The gene calls are TRBV6-2 or TRBV6-3 and TRBJ2-3; TRBD2 matches at 9 bases. The CDR3 runs 15 residues. Germline CDR1 is MNHEY and CDR2 is SVGEGT. The trim removed 7 bases at V and 7 bases at J, leaving 12 bases unmatched. The CDR3 here is CASTTGSGGLNTQYF. CDR3 coding DNA: TGTGCCAGCACCACGGGTAGCGGGGGTTTGAATACGCAGTATTTT.